These T cell receptor beta chains were read from a single sample in a study of blood T cell repertoires in COVID-19. Produced via immunoSEQ multiplex PCR; TCRdb's table is partial and in-frame only. The sample shows about 110,000 clones, approximately 90% of them seen only once. Sample: peripheral blood. Receptor source: a woman between 45 and 65 years old with acute or convalescent COVID-19. Both conserved end residues are part of each CDR3. The D gene is left open where the match is weak. Size is omitted from some rows. Given values are once, few, many or a class for expanded clones.

abundance	d_gene	j_gene	v_gene	CDR3aa	CDR3nt
few	NA	TRBJ1-3	TRBV15	CATSRGQAVDTIYF	TGTGCCACCAGCAGAGGACAGGCGGTAGACACCATATATTTT
NA	NA	TRBJ1-5	TRBV30	CAWSAGLNQPQHF	TGTGCCTGGAGTGCAGGCCTAAATCAGCCCCAGCATTTT
NA	TRBD2	TRBJ2-1	TRBV12-3/TRBV12-4	CASSRRLAGQFF	TGTGCCAGCAGTCGAAGACTAGCGGGACAGTTCTTC
NA	NA	TRBJ2-2	TRBV24-1	CATSDLPRGQRTGELFF	TGTGCCACCAGTGATTTGCCCCGCGGACAGAGGACCGGGGAGCTGTTTTTT
once	TRBD2	TRBJ2-3	TRBV11-2	CASSPGLAGYSTDTQYF	TGTGCCAGCAGCCCCGGACTAGCGGGGTATAGCACAGATACGCAGTATTTT
NA	NA	TRBJ1-4	TRBV28	CASTSARVTEKLFF	TGTGCCAGCACCAGCGCCCGGGTGACTGAAAAACTGTTTTTT
many	NA	TRBJ1-2	TRBV2	CASSENTPGGYTF	TGTGCCAGCAGTGAGAACACGCCGGGTGGCTACACCTTC
NA	TRBD1	TRBJ1-1	TRBV19	CASSVRQGNTEAFF	TGTGCCAGTAGTGTAAGACAGGGGAACACTGAAGCTTTCTTT
NA	NA	TRBJ1-6	TRBV7-8	CASTHSRVNSPLHF	TGTGCCAGCACCCATTCCAGGGTTAACTCACCCCTCCACTTT
NA	NA	TRBJ2-4	TRBV6-5	CASSLSGDGKNIQYF	TGTGCCAGCAGCCTTTCGGGGGATGGCAAAAACATTCAGTACTTC
NA	NA	TRBJ2-7	TRBV10-1	CASSESGAYEQYF	TGCGCCAGCAGTGAATCAGGGGCTTACGAGCAGTACTTC
NA	TRBD2	TRBJ2-7	TRBV7-2	CASRPGTSGFQYF	TGTGCCAGCAGACCCGGGACTAGCGGCTTCCAGTACTTC
NA	NA	TRBJ2-1	TRBV10-3	CAISVSDEQFF	TGTGCCATCAGTGTCAGCGATGAGCAGTTCTTC
NA	TRBD2	TRBJ2-2	TRBV19	CASSTGTSGPTGELFF	TGTGCCAGTAGTACCGGGACTAGCGGCCCCACCGGGGAGCTGTTTTTT
NA	NA	TRBJ1-1	TRBV5-1	CASSSSISALNTEAFF	TGCGCCAGCAGCTCATCCATCTCAGCGTTGAACACTGAAGCTTTCTTT
once	NA	TRBJ2-7	TRBV21-1	CASGDGLAGRGEQYF	TGTGCCAGCGGTGATGGACTAGCGGGGAGGGGCGAGCAGTACTTC
NA	NA	TRBJ2-2	TRBV28	CASTSSVTGELFF	TGTGCCAGCACTAGTTCGGTCACCGGGGAGCTGTTTTTT
NA	NA	TRBJ1-1	TRBV2	CASSERRENTEAFF	TGTGCCAGCAGTGAAAGGCGGGAGAACACTGAAGCTTTCTTT
once	NA	TRBJ1-6	TRBV27	CASSQPGRTLHF	TGTGCCAGCAGCCAACCCGGGAGAACCCTCCACTTT
once	TRBD2	TRBJ2-2	TRBV10-3	CAISEWREGTGELFF	TGTGCCATCAGTGAGTGGCGGGAGGGGACCGGGGAGCTGTTTTTT
NA	TRBD2	TRBJ2-7	TRBV19	CASSFSGVSSYEQYF	TGTGCCAGTAGTTTTAGCGGGGTCAGCTCCTACGAGCAGTACTTC
NA	NA	TRBJ2-1	TRBV7-2	CASSVLLVQYPNEQFF	TGTGCCAGCAGCGTATTACTAGTGCAGTACCCCAATGAGCAGTTCTTC
NA	TRBD2	TRBJ2-5	TRBV18	CASSRASGYQETQYF	TGTGCCAGCTCACGGGCTAGCGGGTACCAAGAGACCCAGTACTTC
NA	NA	TRBJ1-1	TRBV14	CASSPTENTEAFF	TGTGCCAGCAGCCCAACAGAGAACACTGAAGCTTTCTTT
NA	NA	TRBJ2-3	TRBV2	CAIPFRGSTDTQYF	TGTGCCATCCCGTTCAGGGGTAGCACAGATACGCAGTATTTT
NA	NA	TRBJ2-2	TRBV1	CTSSQDTGENANTGELFF	TGCACCAGCAGCCAAGATACGGGTGAAAACGCGAACACCGGGGAGCTGTTTTTT
NA	NA	TRBJ1-5	TRBV12-3/TRBV12-4	CASQARGQPQHF	TGTGCCAGCCAAGCCAGGGGTCAGCCCCAGCATTTT
NA	NA	TRBJ1-5	TRBV4-1	CASSLYANSNQPQHF	TGCGCCAGCAGTCTATACGCTAATAGCAATCAGCCCCAGCATTTT